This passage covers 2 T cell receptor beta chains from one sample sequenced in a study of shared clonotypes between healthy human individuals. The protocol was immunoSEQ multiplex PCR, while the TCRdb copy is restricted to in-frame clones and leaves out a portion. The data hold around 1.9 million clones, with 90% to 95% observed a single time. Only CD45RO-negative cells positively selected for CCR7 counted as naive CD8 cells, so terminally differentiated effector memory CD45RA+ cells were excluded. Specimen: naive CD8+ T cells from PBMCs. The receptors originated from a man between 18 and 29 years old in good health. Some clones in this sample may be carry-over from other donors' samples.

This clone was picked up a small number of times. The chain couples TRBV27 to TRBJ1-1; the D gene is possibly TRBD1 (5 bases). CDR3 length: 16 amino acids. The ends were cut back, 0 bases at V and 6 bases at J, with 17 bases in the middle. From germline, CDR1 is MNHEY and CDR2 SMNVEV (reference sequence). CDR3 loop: CASSLSGGTPGPEAFF. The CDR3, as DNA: TGTGCCAGCAGTTTATCGGGCGGGACTCCTGGTCCTGAAGCTTTCTTT.

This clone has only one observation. The CDR3 DNA reads TGCAGCGTTGAATGGAGAAACACCATATATTTT. Translating it yields CSVEWRNTIYF. The chain couples TRBV29-1 to TRBJ1-3; no clear D gene. The CDR3 contains 11 residues. V shed 2 bases and J shed 5 bases, with 4 bases lying between them. Germline V gives CDR1 SQVTM, CDR2 ANQGSEA.